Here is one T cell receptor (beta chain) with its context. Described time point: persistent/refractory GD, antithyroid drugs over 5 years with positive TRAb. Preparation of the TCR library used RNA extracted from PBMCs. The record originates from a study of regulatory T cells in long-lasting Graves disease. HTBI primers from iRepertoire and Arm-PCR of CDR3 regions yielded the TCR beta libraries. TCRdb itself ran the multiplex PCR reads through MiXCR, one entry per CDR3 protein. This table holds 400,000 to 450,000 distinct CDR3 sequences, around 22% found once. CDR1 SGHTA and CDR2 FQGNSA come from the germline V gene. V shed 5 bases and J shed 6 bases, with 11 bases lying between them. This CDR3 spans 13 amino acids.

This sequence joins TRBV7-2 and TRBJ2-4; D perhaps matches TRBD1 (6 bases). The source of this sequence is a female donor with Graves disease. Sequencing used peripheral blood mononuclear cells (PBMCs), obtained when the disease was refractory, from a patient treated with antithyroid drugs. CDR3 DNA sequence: TGTGCCAGCAGCACAACGACAGGAAACATTCAGTACTTC. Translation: CASSTTTGNIQYF. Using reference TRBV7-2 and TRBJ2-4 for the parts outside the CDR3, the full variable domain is GAGVSQSPSNKVTEKGKDVELRCDPISGHTALYWYRQSLGQGLEFLIYFQGNSAPDKSGLPSDRFSAERTGGSVSTLTIQRTQQEDSAVYLCASSTTTGNIQYFGAGTRLSVL.